This is a list of T cell receptor beta chains from one sample in a study of blood T cells in healthy people across ages. From the 5' RACE reads, TCRdb called clonotypes with MiXCR, one entry per CDR3 protein. The sample yields a few hundred thousand distinct CDR3 sequences, approximately 47% seen once. The sequenced sample consisted of blood. These receptors all come from a man between 60 and 75 years old in good health. CDR3s include the opening cysteine and the closing phenylalanine or tryptophan. Each record gives: CDR3 protein, CDR3 DNA, clone size, J gene, D gene, V gene. The D gene is left open where the match is weak. The listing skips clone size in some rows; elsewhere it reads once, few, many or a size class.

CATSARDRGLDTQYF | TGTGCCACCAGCGCCCGGGACAGGGGATTGGATACGCAGTATTTT | . | TRBJ2-3 | TRBD1 | TRBV15
CASSTPTGVGNEQYF | TGTGCCAGCAGTACCCCGACAGGGGTCGGCAACGAGCAGTACTTC | . | TRBJ2-7 | TRBD1 | TRBV6-2/TRBV6-3
CASRGHDRFYNEQFF | TGTGCCAGCAGAGGCCACGACAGGTTCTACAATGAGCAGTTCTTC | . | TRBJ2-1 | . | TRBV6-2/TRBV6-3
CSAETSGTYNEQFF | TGCAGTGCGGAGACTAGCGGAACTTACAATGAGCAGTTCTTC | many | TRBJ2-1 | TRBD2 | TRBV20-1
CASSQFGTSRKSNEQFF | TGCGCCAGCAGCCAGTTCGGGACTAGCCGGAAGTCAAATGAGCAGTTCTTC | . | TRBJ2-1 | TRBD2 | TRBV4-3
CASSYSSTSGGAPYF | TGTGCCAGCAGTTACTCGAGTACTAGCGGGGGGGCCCCGTATTTT | . | TRBJ2-3 | TRBD2 | TRBV6-5
CASMFSSRRTDTQYF | TGTGCCAGCATGTTTTCCTCCCGCCGTACAGATACGCAGTATTTT | few | TRBJ2-3 | . | TRBV12-3/TRBV12-4
CASSSPHRRGGTEAFF | TGTGCCAGCAGTTCTCCCCACAGGCGGGGGGGCACTGAAGCTTTCTTT | . | TRBJ1-1 | . | TRBV6-5
CASSSSSGSADTQYF | TGTGCCAGCAGTTCGTCTAGCGGGAGCGCAGATACGCAGTATTTT | . | TRBJ2-3 | TRBD2 | TRBV27
CASSELSYEQYF | TGCGCCAGCAGTGAACTCTCCTACGAGCAGTACTTC | . | TRBJ2-7 | . | TRBV5-1
CAISATGQTYEQYF | TGTGCCATCAGTGCCACGGGACAGACCTACGAGCAGTACTTC | . | TRBJ2-7 | TRBD1 | TRBV10-3
CASSLGWGVEQYF | TGTGCCAGCAGCTTAGGGTGGGGGGTCGAGCAGTACTTC | . | TRBJ2-7 | . | TRBV7-6
CASNAGTQRKNEQFF | TGTGCCAGCAACGCCGGGACGCAGCGGAAGAATGAGCAGTTCTTC | . | TRBJ2-1 | . | TRBV6-4
CAVGYTGELFF | TGTGCCGTTGGGTACACCGGGGAGCTGTTTTTT | . | TRBJ2-2 | . | TRBV10-3
CASSKPPGTVNTEAFF | TGTGCCAGCAGCAAACCCCCTGGGACAGTGAACACTGAAGCTTTCTTT | . | TRBJ1-1 | TRBD1 | TRBV7-2
CATSDRDEQFF | TGTGCCACCAGTGATCGGGATGAGCAGTTCTTC | . | TRBJ2-1 | . | TRBV24-1
CASSPARVAGGVRNTGELFF | TGTGCCAGCAGCCCGGCGAGGGTAGCGGGAGGTGTTCGGAACACCGGGGAGCTGTTTTTT | . | TRBJ2-2 | TRBD2 | TRBV7-2
CASSLTGTDYEQYF | TGTGCCAGCAGCCTGACCGGGACGGACTACGAGCAGTACTTC | . | TRBJ2-7 | . | TRBV7-9
CSARRAQETQYF | TGCAGTGCTCGCAGGGCGCAAGAGACCCAGTACTTC | . | TRBJ2-5 | . | TRBV20-1
CASSGRDTNTEAFF | TGCGCCAGCAGCGGCCGGGACACGAACACTGAAGCTTTCTTT | many | TRBJ1-1 | . | TRBV5-1
CASSPYSSYNEQFF | TGCGCCAGCAGCCCGTACAGCTCCTACAATGAGCAGTTCTTC | many | TRBJ2-1 | . | TRBV4-1
CASSLGGRGDTQYF | TGCGCCAGCAGCTTAGGCGGGAGGGGAGATACGCAGTATTTT | . | TRBJ2-3 | TRBD2 | TRBV5-1
CASSLSSGSSGDNEQFF | TGTGCCAGCAGTTTATCTAGCGGGAGTTCGGGGGACAATGAGCAGTTCTTC | . | TRBJ2-1 | TRBD2 | TRBV28
CASSVVSGNGYTF | TGTGCCAGCAGCGTAGTTAGCGGCAATGGCTACACCTTC | . | TRBJ1-2 | . | TRBV7-8
CASSPDRVSNTQYF | TGCGCCAGCAGCCCGGACAGGGTATCGAATACGCAGTATTTT | many | TRBJ2-3 | TRBD1 | TRBV5-1
CSATSGGEGEQFF | TGCAGTGCTACCTCTGGGGGGGAGGGGGAGCAGTTCTTC | . | TRBJ2-1 | TRBD2 | TRBV20-1
CASSQTGGFGQPQHF | TGTGCCAGCAGCCAAACAGGGGGCTTCGGACAGCCCCAGCATTTT | . | TRBJ1-5 | TRBD1 | TRBV28
CASSQEGLTDTQYF | TGTGCCAGCAGCCAAGAGGGTTTAACAGATACGCAGTATTTT | few | TRBJ2-3 | . | TRBV3-1
CASSPTEGDTQYF | TGTGCCAGCAGCCCCACGGAGGGCGATACGCAGTATTTT | . | TRBJ2-3 | . | TRBV6-4
CASSSGSGINTDTQYF | TGTGCCAGCAGCTCCGGTAGCGGGATCAACACAGATACGCAGTATTTT | . | TRBJ2-3 | TRBD2 | TRBV7-2
CSAEGLAGGYEQYF | TGCAGTGCTGAGGGACTAGCGGGGGGTTACGAGCAGTACTTC | . | TRBJ2-7 | TRBD2 | TRBV20-1
CARGILLTPCNQPQHF | TGTGCCAGGGGGATTTTGTTGACACCCTGCAATCAGCCCCAGCATTTT | many | TRBJ1-5 | . | TRBV7-2
CASSPWDRVGGEQFF | TGTGCCTCCTCACCCTGGGACAGGGTCGGAGGTGAGCAGTTCTTC | . | TRBJ2-1 | TRBD1 | TRBV30
CASSPRGDTDTQYF | TGTGCCAGCAGCCCTAGGGGAGATACAGATACGCAGTATTTT | . | TRBJ2-3 | . | TRBV7-2
CASSRSTGMENTEAFF | TGTGCCAGCAGCCGCTCTACAGGGATGGAGAACACTGAAGCTTTCTTT | once | TRBJ1-1 | . | TRBV7-2
CASREQRSYNEQFF | TGTGCCAGCAGAGAACAGCGATCCTACAATGAGCAGTTCTTC | . | TRBJ2-1 | . | TRBV6-5
CASSPQTSGGPKQETQYF | TGTGCCAGCAGCCCCCAGACTAGCGGGGGGCCAAAACAAGAGACCCAGTACTTC | few | TRBJ2-5 | TRBD2 | TRBV7-2
CATSTGLAGTSSYNEQFF | TGTGCCACCAGTACGGGGTTAGCGGGGACTAGCTCCTACAATGAGCAGTTCTTC | . | TRBJ2-1 | TRBD2 | TRBV24-1
CATSDPNSTGELFF | TGTGCCACCAGTGATCCCAACAGTACCGGGGAGCTGTTTTTT | . | TRBJ2-2 | . | TRBV24-1
CASSGQTYEQYF | TGTGCCAGCAGTGGACAGACCTACGAGCAGTACTTC | many | TRBJ2-7 | . | TRBV6-2/TRBV6-3
CASSRLAGEREQFF | TGTGCCAGCAGCAGACTAGCGGGAGAGCGGGAGCAGTTCTTC | once | TRBJ2-1 | TRBD2 | TRBV7-2
CSAPRDSVPPLHF | TGCAGTGCCCCTCGTGACAGCGTTCCCCCCCTCCACTTT | . | TRBJ1-6 | . | TRBV20-1
CASSLTGGPDTQYF | TGTGCCAGCAGCCTAACAGGGGGGCCAGATACGCAGTATTTT | . | TRBJ2-3 | TRBD1 | TRBV7-2
CASSWTGNSYEQYF | TGCGCCAGTAGCTGGACGGGAAATTCCTACGAGCAGTACTTC | . | TRBJ2-7 | . | TRBV5-1